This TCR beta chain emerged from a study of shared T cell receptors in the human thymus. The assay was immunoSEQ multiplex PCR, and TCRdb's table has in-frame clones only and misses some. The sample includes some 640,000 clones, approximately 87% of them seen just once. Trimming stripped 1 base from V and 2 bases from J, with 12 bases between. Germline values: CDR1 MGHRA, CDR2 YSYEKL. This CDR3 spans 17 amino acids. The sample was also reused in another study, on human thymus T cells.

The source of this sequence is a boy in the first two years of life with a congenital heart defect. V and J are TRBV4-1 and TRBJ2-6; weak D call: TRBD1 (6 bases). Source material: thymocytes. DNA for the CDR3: TGCGCCAGCAGCCAAGCCATTAACAGGGCTGGGGCCAACGTCCTGACTTTC. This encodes CASSQAINRAGANVLTF.